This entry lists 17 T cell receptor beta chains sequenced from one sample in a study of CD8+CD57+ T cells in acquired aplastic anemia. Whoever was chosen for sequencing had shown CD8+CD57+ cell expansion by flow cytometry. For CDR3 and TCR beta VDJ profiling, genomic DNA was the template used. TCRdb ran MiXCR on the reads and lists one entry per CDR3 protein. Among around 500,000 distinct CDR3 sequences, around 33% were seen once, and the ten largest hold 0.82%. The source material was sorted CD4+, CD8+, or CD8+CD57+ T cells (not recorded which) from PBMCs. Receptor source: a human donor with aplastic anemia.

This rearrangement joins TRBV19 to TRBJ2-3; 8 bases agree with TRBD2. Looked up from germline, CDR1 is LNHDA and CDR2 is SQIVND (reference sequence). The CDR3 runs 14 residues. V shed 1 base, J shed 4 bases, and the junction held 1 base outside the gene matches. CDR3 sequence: CASSIGAGADTQYF. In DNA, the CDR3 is TGTGCCAGTAGTATAGGAGCGGGGGCAGATACGCAGTATTTT.

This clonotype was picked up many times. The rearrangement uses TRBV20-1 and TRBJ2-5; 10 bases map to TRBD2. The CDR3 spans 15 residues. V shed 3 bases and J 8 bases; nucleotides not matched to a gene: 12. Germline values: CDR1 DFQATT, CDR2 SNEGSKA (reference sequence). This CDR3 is CSASPSGGTRETQYF. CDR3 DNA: TGCAGTGCTAGTCCTAGCGGGGGCACAAGAGAAACCCAGTACTTC.

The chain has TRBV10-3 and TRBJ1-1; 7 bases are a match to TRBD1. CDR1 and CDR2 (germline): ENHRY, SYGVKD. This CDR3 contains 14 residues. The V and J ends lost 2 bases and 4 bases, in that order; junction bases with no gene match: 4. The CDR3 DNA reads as TGTGCCATCAGTGAGGATCACAGGGGCACTGAAGCTTTCTTT. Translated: CAISEDHRGTEAFF.

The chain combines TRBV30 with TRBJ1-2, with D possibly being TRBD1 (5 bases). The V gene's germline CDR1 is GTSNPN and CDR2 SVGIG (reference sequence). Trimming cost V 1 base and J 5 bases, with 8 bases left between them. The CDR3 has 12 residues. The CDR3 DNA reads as TGTGCCTGGAGTGGGGGCCTATATGGCTACACCTTC. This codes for CAWSGGLYGYTF.

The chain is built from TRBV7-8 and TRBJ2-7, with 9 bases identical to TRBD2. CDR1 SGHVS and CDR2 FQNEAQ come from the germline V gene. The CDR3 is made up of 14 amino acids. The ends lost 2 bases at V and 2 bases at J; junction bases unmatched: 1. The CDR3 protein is CASSLIAGAYEQYF. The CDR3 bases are TGTGCCAGCAGCTTAATAGCGGGAGCCTACGAGCAGTACTTC.

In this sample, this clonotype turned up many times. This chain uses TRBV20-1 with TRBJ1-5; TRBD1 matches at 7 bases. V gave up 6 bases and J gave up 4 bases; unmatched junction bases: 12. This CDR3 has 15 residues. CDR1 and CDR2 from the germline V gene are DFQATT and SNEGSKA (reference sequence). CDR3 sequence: CSANPGGDLNQPQHF. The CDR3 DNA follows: TGCAGTGCCAATCCAGGGGGAGACCTTAATCAGCCCCAGCATTTT.

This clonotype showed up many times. The CDR3 bases are TGCAGCGCAGAGACAGGGCGAACGCAGTATTTT. It specifies CSAETGRTQYF. This sequence joins TRBV29-1 and TRBJ2-3, with 7 bases that match TRBD1. The J segment lost 9 bases and the V segment lost 7 bases, leaving 7 bases of the junction unmatched. This CDR3 is 11 amino acids long. The V gene's germline CDR1 is SQVTM and CDR2 ANQGSEA.

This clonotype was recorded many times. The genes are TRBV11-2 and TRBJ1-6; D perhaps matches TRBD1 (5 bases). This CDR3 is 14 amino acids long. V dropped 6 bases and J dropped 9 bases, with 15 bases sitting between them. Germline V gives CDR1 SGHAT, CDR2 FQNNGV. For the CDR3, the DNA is TGTGCCAGCAGGCCCGGGGGGGGTAGTTCACCCCTCCACTTT. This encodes CASRPGGGSSPLHF.

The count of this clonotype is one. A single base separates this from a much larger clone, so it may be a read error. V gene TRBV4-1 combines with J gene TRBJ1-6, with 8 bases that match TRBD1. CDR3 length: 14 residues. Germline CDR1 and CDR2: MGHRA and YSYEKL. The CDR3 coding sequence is TGCCCCAGCAGCCTCGCGACAGGGGATTCACCCCTCCACTTT. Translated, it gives CPSSLATGDSPLHF.

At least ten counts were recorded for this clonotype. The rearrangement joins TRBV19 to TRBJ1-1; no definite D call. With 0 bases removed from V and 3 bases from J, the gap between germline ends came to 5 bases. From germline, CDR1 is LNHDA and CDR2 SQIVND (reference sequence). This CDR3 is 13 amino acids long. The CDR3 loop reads CASSIERYTEAFF. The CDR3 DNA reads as TGTGCCAGTAGTATAGAACGGTACACTGAAGCTTTCTTT.

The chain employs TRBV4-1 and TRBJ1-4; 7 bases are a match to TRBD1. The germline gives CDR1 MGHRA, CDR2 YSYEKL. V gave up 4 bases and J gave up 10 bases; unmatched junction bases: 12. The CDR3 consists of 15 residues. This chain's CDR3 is CASSPSVRGIGKLFF. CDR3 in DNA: TGCGCCAGCAGCCCTAGTGTCAGGGGGATCGGAAAACTGTTTTTT.

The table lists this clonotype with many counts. CDR3 DNA: TGTGCCAGCAGCGAAGGGGGAGCCGTAGATACGCAGTATTTT. As protein: CASSEGGAVDTQYF. This chain joins TRBV9 and TRBJ2-3, with a possible D match to TRBD1 (6 bases). V was trimmed by 3 bases and J by 5 bases, leaving 13 bases between them. CDR3 length equals 14 residues. CDR1 and CDR2 from the germline V gene are SGDLS and YYNGEE.

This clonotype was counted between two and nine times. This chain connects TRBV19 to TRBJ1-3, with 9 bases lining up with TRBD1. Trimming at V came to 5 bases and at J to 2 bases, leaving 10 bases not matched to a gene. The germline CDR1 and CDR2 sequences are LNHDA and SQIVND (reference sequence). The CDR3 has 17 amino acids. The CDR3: CASSRDRVLTTGNTIYF. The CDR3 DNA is TGTGCCAGTAGTCGGGACAGGGTTTTAACTACTGGAAACACCATATATTTT. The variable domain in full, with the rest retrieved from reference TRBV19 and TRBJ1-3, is DGGITQSPKYLFRKEGQNVTLSCEQNLNHDAMYWYRQDPGQGLRLIYYSQIVNDFQKGDIAEGYSVSREKKESFPLTVTSAQKNPTAFYLCASSRDRVLTTGNTIYFGEGSWLTVV.

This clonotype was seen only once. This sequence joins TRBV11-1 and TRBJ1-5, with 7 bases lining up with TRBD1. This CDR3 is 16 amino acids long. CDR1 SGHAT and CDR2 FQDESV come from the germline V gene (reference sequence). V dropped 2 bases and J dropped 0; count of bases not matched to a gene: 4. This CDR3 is CASSLTGDYSNQPQHF. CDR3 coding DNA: TGTGCCAGCAGCTTAACAGGGGACTATAGCAATCAGCCCCAGCATTTT.

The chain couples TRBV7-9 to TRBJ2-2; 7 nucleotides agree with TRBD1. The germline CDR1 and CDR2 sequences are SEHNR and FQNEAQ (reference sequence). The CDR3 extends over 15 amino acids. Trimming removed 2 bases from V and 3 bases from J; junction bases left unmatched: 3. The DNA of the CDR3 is TGTGCCAGCAGCTTATGGCAGGGGGACACCGGGGAGCTGTTTTTT. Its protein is CASSLWQGDTGELFF.

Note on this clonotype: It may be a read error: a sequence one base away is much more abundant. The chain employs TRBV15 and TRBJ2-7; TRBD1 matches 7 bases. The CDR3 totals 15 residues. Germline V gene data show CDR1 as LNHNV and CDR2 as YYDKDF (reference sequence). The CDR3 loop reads CASRPGGTSSYEQYF. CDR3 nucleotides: TGTGCCTCCAGACCAGGGGGTACATCTTCCTACGAGCAGTACTTC. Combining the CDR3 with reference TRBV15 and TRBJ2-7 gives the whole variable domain DAMVIQNPRYQVTQFGKPVTLSCSQTLNHNVMYWYQQKSSQAPKLLFHYYDKDFNNEADTPDNFQSRRPNTSFCFLDIRSPGLGDTAMYLCASRPGGTSSYEQYFGPGTRLTVT.

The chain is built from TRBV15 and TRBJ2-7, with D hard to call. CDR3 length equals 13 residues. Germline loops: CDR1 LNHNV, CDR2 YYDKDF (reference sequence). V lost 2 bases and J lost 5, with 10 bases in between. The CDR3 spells CATSRPLGNEQYF. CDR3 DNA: TGTGCCACCAGCAGACCGTTAGGGAACGAGCAGTACTTC.